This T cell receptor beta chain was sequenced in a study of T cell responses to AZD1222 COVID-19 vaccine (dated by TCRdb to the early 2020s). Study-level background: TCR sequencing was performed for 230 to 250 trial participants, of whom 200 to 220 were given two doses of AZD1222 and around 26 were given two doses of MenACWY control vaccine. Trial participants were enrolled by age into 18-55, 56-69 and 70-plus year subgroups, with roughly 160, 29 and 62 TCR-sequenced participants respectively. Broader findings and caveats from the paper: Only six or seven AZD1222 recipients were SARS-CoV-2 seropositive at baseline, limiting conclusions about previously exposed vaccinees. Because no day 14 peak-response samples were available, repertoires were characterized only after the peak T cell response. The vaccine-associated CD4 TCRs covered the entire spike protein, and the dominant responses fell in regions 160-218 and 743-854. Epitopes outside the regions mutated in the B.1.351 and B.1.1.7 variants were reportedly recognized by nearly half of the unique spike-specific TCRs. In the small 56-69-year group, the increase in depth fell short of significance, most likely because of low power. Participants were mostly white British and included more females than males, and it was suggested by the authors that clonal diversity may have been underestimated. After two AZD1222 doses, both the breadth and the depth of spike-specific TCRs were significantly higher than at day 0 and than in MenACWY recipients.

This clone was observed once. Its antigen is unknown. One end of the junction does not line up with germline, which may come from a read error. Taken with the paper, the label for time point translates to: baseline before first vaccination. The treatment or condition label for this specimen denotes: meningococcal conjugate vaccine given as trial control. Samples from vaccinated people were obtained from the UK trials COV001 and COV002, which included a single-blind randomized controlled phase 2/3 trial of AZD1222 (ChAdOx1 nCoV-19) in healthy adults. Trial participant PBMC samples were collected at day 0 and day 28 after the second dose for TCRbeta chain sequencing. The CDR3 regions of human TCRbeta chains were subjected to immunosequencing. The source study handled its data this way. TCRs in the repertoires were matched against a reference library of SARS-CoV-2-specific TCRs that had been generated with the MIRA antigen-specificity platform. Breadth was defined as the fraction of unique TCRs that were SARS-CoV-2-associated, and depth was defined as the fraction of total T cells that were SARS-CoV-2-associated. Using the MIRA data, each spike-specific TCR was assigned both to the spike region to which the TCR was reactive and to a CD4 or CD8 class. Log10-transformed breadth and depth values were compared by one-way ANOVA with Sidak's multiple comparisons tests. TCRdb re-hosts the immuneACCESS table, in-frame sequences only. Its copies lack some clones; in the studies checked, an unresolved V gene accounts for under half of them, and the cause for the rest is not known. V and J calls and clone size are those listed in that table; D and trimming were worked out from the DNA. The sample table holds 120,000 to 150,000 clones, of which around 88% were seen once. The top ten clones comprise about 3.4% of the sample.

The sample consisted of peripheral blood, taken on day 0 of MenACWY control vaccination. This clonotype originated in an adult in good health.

For the CDR3, the sequence is CASRIGGNQPQHF. The DNA reads as follows: TGTGCCAGTAGAATAGGTGGCAATCAGCCCCAGCATTTT. The rearranged chain carries TRBV19 and TRBJ1-5; the D gene cannot be named for sure. Measured from the cysteine to the phenylalanine, the CDR3 is 13 residues long. Only the CDR3 portion is preserved as DNA: 39 bases, with reading frame beginning at the first base. The germline V gene (reference sequence) yields LNHDA for CDR1 and SQIVND for CDR2.